Detailed here is one TCR beta chain. Which antigen it targets is not known. Base qualities are not provided; no much larger clone lies one nucleotide away. This sample stems from a study of blood T cell repertoires in COVID-19 (dated by TCRdb to 2018 to 2020). Context from the whole study: Samples covering the acute and convalescent phases of COVID-19 were provided by collaborators in the United States, Italy and Spain. The prospective study material was composed of cDNA or gDNA derived from T cells, B-cell-depleted T cells, or PBMCs. Subjects who had been exposed to COVID-19, were actively infected with it, or had recovered from it provided the deeply sampled blood TCRbeta repertoires that made up the dataset. The repertoires were released in a freely available public database intended as a resource for research on the immune response to SARS-CoV-2. Samples came from the ongoing ImmuneRACE study (first 160 participants) plus 1,254 subjects from 6 global collaborators. A de-identified subject ID, COVID-19 status, age in years and sex were almost always included in the sample metadata. HLA class I and class II types, where available, came from metadata supplied by the sample provider rather than from assay-based typing.

TCRbeta CDR3 regions were amplified from genomic DNA using the immunoSEQ Assay, a bias-controlled multiplex PCR. In the authors' own workflow: The number of nucleated cells in each sample was estimated by amplification of reference gene primers within the assay. To quantify the absolute abundance of each unique TCRbeta CDR3 rearrangement, sequence reads were collapsed and filtered. For each sample, productive Simpson clonality was calculated as the square root of Simpson's diversity index across productive rearrangements. TCRdb stores this immuneACCESS table with in-frame sequences only. Part of the clones is absent; in the studies checked, under half of the shortfall reflects unresolved V genes, and no reason is known for the rest. The DNA was the basis for D and trimming; V, J and clone size are from that table. This sample lists tens of thousands of clones; more than 70% were detected once. More than 6.5% of the sample lies in the top ten.

Collaborating institutions collected whole blood in K2EDTA tubes following their own protocols. For TCRbeta analysis, collaborator samples were shipped as frozen whole blood, as isolated PBMCs, or as DNA extracted from either sample type. Summary of the overall study and its limitations: The quantity of clinical and demographic metadata differed by source and by participant and was supplied without curation.

Measured from the cysteine to the phenylalanine, the CDR3 is 15 residues long. Just CDR3 DNA is preserved here, 45 bases in frame from base 1. Via the germline V gene, CDR1 is SGHRS and CDR2 YFSETQ. V loses 0 bases at its end and J loses 2 bases; junction bases beyond the gene matches: 0. Recombination connected TRBV5-1 to TRBJ2-1; 9 bases in the junction line up with TRBD1. Material for sequencing was peripheral blood. The clonotype comes from a man between 45 and 60 years old with active COVID-19. The nucleotide sequence reads TGCGCCAGCAGCTTGGGGGACAGGGCCTACAATGAGCAGTTCTTC. This translates into CASSLGDRAYNEQFF.